This T cell receptor beta chain derives from a study of T cell repertoires in ileal Crohn's disease. Study-wide background: The M0 sample came from the inflamed ileal portion of the resected specimen.

TCRdb's table, derived via immunoSEQ multiplex PCR, lists solely in-frame clones and lacks some. The table lists a few thousand clones, roughly 80% of them singletons. Germline assignment: CDR1 MDHEN and CDR2 SYDVKM. The CDR3 runs to 15 residues. Unmatched junction bases numbered 6, after V lost 7 bases and J lost 1 base. The time point here: inflamed ileum from the surgical specimen. This clone came up once. Its antigen is undetermined. Regarding the study as a whole: Compared with non-smokers, active smokers at surgery showed more clonal expansions. Endoscopic recurrence occurred in every patient whose clonality exceeded 26.8%. Compared with CD4 T cells, sorted CD8 cells carried more expanded clones.

Sequences were obtained from ileal tissue. The V call is TRBV28, the J call TRBJ2-2; 7 nucleotides agree with TRBD1. This clonotype originated in an adult with Crohn's disease. CDR3 sequence: CASKLGDRNTGELFF. The CDR3 DNA sequence: TGTGCCAGCAAGTTAGGGGACAGGAACACCGGGGAGCTGTTTTTT.